The source of this T cell receptor (beta chain) is a study of breast tumors, draining lymph nodes, adjacent tissues. Axillary draining lymph nodes of breast cancer patients supplied the node samples. TCRdb independently ran MiXCR on the multiplex PCR reads; one entry per CDR3 protein. The sample has over 130,000 distinct CDR3 sequences; around a third are singletons. The germline V gene encodes CDR1 MGHRA and CDR2 YSYEKL. Deletions cut 0 bases from V and 0 bases from J, with 9 bases between. The CDR3 length is 16 residues. This clonotype was seen many times. The antigen is unknown. Regarding the study as a whole: Tumor repertoires ranked between lymph nodes and nontumor tissue in diversity, with V and J gene preferences. Tumor and nontumor repertoires were significantly more similar in luminal-like than in basal-like breast cancer. The lymph node origin of tumor T cells was framed as consistent with a hypothesis, not demonstrated.

Sequenced material: axillary lymph node tissue. This TCR came from a female donor with breast cancer. Some clones in this sample may be carry-over from other donors' samples. The gene calls are TRBV4-1 and TRBJ2-1; D not certain. The CDR3 is CASSQEIARSYNEQFF. The CDR3 coding sequence is TGCGCCAGCAGCCAAGAGATTGCTCGCTCCTACAATGAGCAGTTCTTC.